The 31 T cell receptor beta chains below come from one sample, sequenced in a study of control samples from healthy donors and cancer patients. Here immunoSEQ multiplex PCR was the method, and the copy in TCRdb shows in-frame clones only, minus some. The sample contains about 180,000 clones, around nine tenths of which appear only once. The sequenced sample was blood. The receptors come from a man aged 25 to 40 in good health.

Comments on this clone: The identical CDR3 is also encoded by other nucleotide sequences in the sample. The rearrangement links TRBV15 to TRBJ1-2; D is possibly TRBD1 (6 bases). This CDR3 comprises 13 residues. Germline CDR1 reads LNHNV; CDR2 reads YYDKDF (reference sequence). Trimming took off 1 base at V and 8 bases at J, with 11 bases between the two ends. The CDR3 nucleotides read TGTGCCACCAGCAGAGGTCAGGGGCTAGGCTACACCTTC. It is translated as CATSRGQGLGYTF.

This sequence joins TRBV9 and TRBJ1-2; D ambiguous. Deletions cut 3 bases from V and 4 bases from J, with 13 bases between. This CDR3 contains 14 residues. Germline V gene data show CDR1 as SGDLS and CDR2 as YYNGEE. CDR3 region: CASSASLDLYGYTF. The CDR3 coding sequence is TGTGCCAGCAGCGCGAGTTTGGACCTCTATGGCTACACCTTC.

This clone was counted once. The gene calls are TRBV28 and TRBJ1-5; no clear D. The CDR3 runs 14 residues. With 8 bases removed from V and 0 bases from J, the gap between germline ends came to 11 bases. In germline, CDR1 is MDHEN, CDR2 SYDVKM. This CDR3 is CASGDVYSNQPQHF. The CDR3 DNA follows: TGTGCCAGCGGGGATGTTTATAGCAATCAGCCCCAGCATTTT. Complete variable domain (other parts from reference TRBV28 and TRBJ1-5): DVKVTQSSRYLVKRTGEKVFLECVQDMDHENMFWYRQDPGLGLRLIYFSYDVKMKEKGDIPEGYSVSREKKERFSLILESASTNQTSMYLCASGDVYSNQPQHFGDGTRLSIL.

J is TRBJ1-5 and V is TRBV6-1, with D perhaps TRBD1 (5 bases). Germline loops: CDR1 MNHNS, CDR2 SASEGT. The CDR3 length is 15 residues. With 2 bases removed from V and 2 bases from J, the gap between germline ends came to 10 bases. CDR3 protein: CASSEIGAGNQPQHF. The CDR3, as DNA: TGTGCCAGCAGTGAAATTGGGGCGGGCAATCAGCCCCAGCATTTT.

The chain employs TRBV11-2 and TRBJ1-2, with TRBD1 matching 9 bases. This CDR3 comprises 13 residues. Unmatched junction bases numbered 6, after V lost 5 bases and J lost 8 bases. Germline CDR1 reads SGHAT; CDR2 reads FQNNGV. The CDR3 spells CASSPGTGPGYTF. Written as DNA, the CDR3 is TGTGCCAGCAGCCCCGGGACAGGGCCCGGCTACACCTTC.

This chain uses TRBV5-1 with TRBJ2-5; 10 bases line up with TRBD1. V lost 6 bases, J lost 5 bases, and 13 bases stayed unmatched. The germline CDR1 and CDR2 sequences are SGHRS and YFSETQ. The CDR3 spans 16 residues. The CDR3 nucleotides are TGCGCCAGCACCCTCCGACAGGGGGCAGCGGGCGAGACCCAGTACTTC. This translates into CASTLRQGAAGETQYF. Full variable domain (rest looked up from reference TRBV5-1 and TRBJ2-5): KAGVTQTPRYLIKTRGQQVTLSCSPISGHRSVSWYQQTPGQGLQFLFEYFSETQRNKGNFPGRFSGRQFSNSRSEMNVSTLELGDSALYLCASTLRQGAAGETQYFGPGTRLLVL.

This rearrangement joins TRBV6-1 to TRBJ2-5, with 9 nucleotides matching TRBD2. The CDR3 extends over 16 amino acids. The V gene end was trimmed by 2 bases and the J gene end by 5 bases; junction bases not matched to a gene: 9. Germline V gene data show CDR1 as MNHNS and CDR2 as SASEGT. The CDR3: CASSESPGLARETQYF. The CDR3, as DNA: TGTGCCAGCAGTGAATCCCCGGGACTAGCTCGGGAGACCCAGTACTTC.

This chain joins TRBV24-1 and TRBJ1-1, with TRBD1 matching 7 bases. After removal of 4 bases from V and 8 bases from J, the junction contained 6 bases not matched to a gene. The CDR3 totals 13 residues. Germline V gene data show CDR1 as KGHDR and CDR2 as SFDVKD. The DNA for the CDR3 is TGTGCCACCAGTGAACGAAACAGGGGCGAAGCTTTCTTT. It specifies CATSERNRGEAFF.

The rearrangement joins TRBV24-1 to TRBJ1-6, with D hard to call. Germline V lookup: CDR1 KGHDR, CDR2 SFDVKD. This CDR3 region has 12 residues. Trimming shortened V by 4 bases and J by 7 bases, and 4 bases separated the two germline ends. This CDR3 reads CATSDKNSPLHF. The CDR3 coding sequence is TGTGCCACCAGTGACAAAAATTCACCCCTCCACTTT.

About this clone: The identical CDR3 is also encoded by other nucleotide sequences in the sample. The chain uses TRBV28 and TRBJ2-7, with no clear D. V was cut by 6 bases and J by 7 bases, with 10 bases left in between. Per germline, CDR1 MDHEN and CDR2 SYDVKM. The CDR3 has 11 amino acids. The CDR3 loop reads CASSTQREQYF. The CDR3 bases are TGTGCCAGCAGCACCCAAAGGGAGCAGTACTTC.

The J gene is TRBJ2-5, the V gene TRBV7-6; D perhaps matches TRBD2 (6 bases). CDR1 is SGHVS and CDR2 is FNYEAQ in the germline V gene. Trimming left V 1 base short and J 0 bases short, with 15 bases between. This CDR3 comprises 17 residues. CDR3 residues: CASSLEAAGRYQETQYF. The CDR3 bases are TGTGCCAGCAGCTTAGAGGCGGCGGGGAGATACCAAGAGACCCAGTACTTC.

This chain connects TRBV5-6 to TRBJ1-5; the D is unclear. The V end was cut by 0 bases, the J end by 3 bases, with 7 bases between. The CDR3 loop spans 14 amino acids. Germline-derived CDR1 and CDR2 are SGHDT and YYEEEE. CDR3 region: CASSLGRNNQPQHF. CDR3 nucleotide sequence: TGTGCCAGCAGCTTGGGACGGAACAATCAGCCCCAGCATTTT.

CDR3 amino acids: CASSSGLAGVSSYEQYF. In DNA, the CDR3 is TGCGCCAGCAGCTCAGGACTAGCGGGGGTAAGCTCTTACGAGCAGTACTTC. The J gene is TRBJ2-7, the V gene TRBV5-1, with 13 nucleotides matching TRBD2. V was clipped by 3 bases and J by 4 bases; unmatched bases: 10. The CDR3 contains 17 residues. The germline V gene has CDR1 SGHRS and CDR2 YFSETQ.

The chain couples TRBV9 to TRBJ2-3; the match to TRBD1 covers 9 bases. V dropped 4 bases and J dropped 3; count of bases not matched to a gene: 9. This CDR3 spans 16 amino acids. Germline V gene lookup returns CDR1 SGDLS and CDR2 YYNGEE. CDR3 DNA sequence: TGTGCCAGCAGCCCCAGGAGGGGGACAGGGACAGATACGCAGTATTTT. This encodes CASSPRRGTGTDTQYF.

The chain is built from TRBV19 and TRBJ1-5; 10 bases are shared with TRBD1. The CDR3 consists of 16 residues. J lost 6 bases, V lost 1 base, and 6 bases had no gene match. Germline lookup yields CDR1 LNHDA and CDR2 SQIVND (reference sequence). In nucleotides, the CDR3 is TGTGCCAGTAGTATAGGGGGACAGGGGCGAGGTCAGCCCCAGCATTTT. It codes for CASSIGGQGRGQPQHF.

This chain uses TRBV5-1 with TRBJ2-6; D tentatively fits TRBD1 or TRBD2 (5 bases each). The V end was cut by 0 bases, the J end by 0 bases, with 7 bases between. The germline V gene has CDR1 SGHRS and CDR2 YFSETQ. This CDR3 contains 16 residues. The CDR3: CASSLAGLSGANVLTF. The CDR3 DNA reads as TGCGCCAGCAGCTTGGCGGGGCTCTCTGGGGCCAACGTCCTGACTTTC.

The J gene is TRBJ2-3, the V gene TRBV4-3, with D possibly TRBD1 on 5 matching bases. Germline CDR1 LGHNA, CDR2 YSLEER. V lost 2 bases to trimming and J lost 5 bases, with 8 bases between them. This CDR3 has 13 amino acids. The CDR3 bases are TGCGCCAGCAGCCAATCTAGGGGAGATACGCAGTATTTT. This translates into CASSQSRGDTQYF.

V and J are TRBV30 and TRBJ1-1; 8 positions agree with TRBD1. Trimming took 1 base from V and 4 from J; bases not matched to a gene: 2. Germline CDR1 and CDR2: GTSNPN and SVGIG (reference sequence). The CDR3 extends over 13 amino acids. The CDR3 nucleotides are TGTGCCTGGAGTGCACAGGGGGGCACTGAAGCTTTCTTT. Translating it yields CAWSAQGGTEAFF.

V usage is TRBV6-6 and J usage is TRBJ2-7; a weak D match, TRBD1 (5 bases). V was pared by 5 bases and J by 0 bases, with 8 bases between. This CDR3 is built from 13 residues. The germline V gene has CDR1 MNHNY and CDR2 SVGAGI (reference sequence). For the CDR3, the DNA is TGTGCCAGCAGTCAGGGTTACTCCTACGAGCAGTACTTC. Its protein product is CASSQGYSYEQYF.

The count of this clone is one. V and J are TRBV7-9 and TRBJ2-1; unclear D gene. The V and J ends lost 5 bases and 0 bases respectively, with 14 bases between them. The germline V gene has CDR1 SEHNR and CDR2 FQNEAQ (reference sequence). The CDR3 consists of 16 residues. The CDR3 loop is CASSPRALSSYNEQFF. Here the CDR3 DNA reads TGTGCCAGCAGCCCTCGGGCCCTTAGCTCCTACAATGAGCAGTTCTTC.

The genes are TRBV15 and TRBJ1-5; maybe TRBD1 (5 bases). Germline V gives CDR1 LNHNV, CDR2 YYDKDF (reference sequence). CDR3 length: 15 amino acids. Trimming took off 3 bases at V and 1 base at J, with 10 bases between the two ends. CDR3 protein: CATSSGTASNQPQHF. The CDR3 nucleotides read TGTGCCACCAGCAGTGGGACCGCAAGCAATCAGCCCCAGCATTTT.

The rearrangement uses TRBV25-1 and TRBJ1-2; the D is unclear. In germline, CDR1 is MGHDK, CDR2 SYGVNS. V was cut by 2 bases and J by 6 bases, with 13 bases left in between. The CDR3 loop spans 14 amino acids. CDR3 sequence reads: CASSEPGRRNGYTF. CDR3 bases: TGTGCCAGCAGTGAACCGGGCAGGCGGAATGGCTACACCTTC.

The chain recombines TRBV6-5 with TRBJ1-5, with TRBD1 matching 7 bases. This CDR3 comprises 14 residues. Germline CDR1 and CDR2: MNHEY and SVGAGI. V shed 6 bases and J 6 bases; nucleotides not matched to a gene: 8. The CDR3 loop is CASSQDRVGQPQHF. In DNA form, the CDR3 reads TGTGCCAGCAGCCAAGACAGGGTTGGTCAGCCCCAGCATTTT.

The V and J genes are TRBV9 and TRBJ2-6; D is unclear. The CDR3 sequence is 15 residues long. CDR1 and CDR2 (germline): SGDLS, YYNGEE. V was pared by 4 bases and J by 1 base, with 9 bases between. The CDR3 here is CASSQDGSGANVLTF. Written as DNA, the CDR3 is TGTGCCAGCAGCCAGGACGGATCTGGGGCCAACGTCCTGACTTTC. Filled out from reference TRBV9 and TRBJ2-6, the complete variable domain reads DSGVTQTPKHLITATGQRVTLRCSPRSGDLSVYWYQQSLDQGLQFLIQYYNGEERAKGNILERFSAQQFPDLHSELNLSSLELGDSALYFCASSQDGSGANVLTFGAGSRLTVL.

This clone came up once. V gene TRBV29-1 combines with J gene TRBJ1-1, with a possible D match to TRBD1 (6 bases). This CDR3 has 12 amino acids. V was clipped by 2 bases and J by 9 bases, with 13 bases between them. Germline assignment: CDR1 SQVTM and CDR2 ANQGSEA. The CDR3 is CSVEPDSSQAFF. The DNA for the CDR3 is TGCAGCGTTGAACCGGACAGTTCTCAAGCTTTCTTT.

V and J are TRBV4-3 and TRBJ1-5; D is uncertain. Trimming took off 0 bases at V and 4 bases at J, with 4 bases between the two ends. CDR1 is LGHNA, CDR2 YSLEER, per germline. The length of the CDR3 is 13 residues. The CDR3 nucleotides are TGCGCCAGCAGCCAAGACTTAAATCAGCCCCAGCATTTT. Encoded protein: CASSQDLNQPQHF.

J is TRBJ2-7 and V is TRBV27; D may match TRBD1 or TRBD2 (5 bases each). The germline V and J ends were trimmed by 0 bases and 6 bases, with 12 bases remaining between them. CDR1 is MNHEY, CDR2 SMNVEV, per germline (reference sequence). This CDR3 region has 14 residues. CDR3 DNA sequence: TGTGCCAGCAGTTTATCGTTAGGGGCGGGCGAGCAGTACTTC. It yields the protein CASSLSLGAGEQYF.

This clone has only one observation. The chain recombines TRBV10-3 with TRBJ2-2; TRBD2 matches at 7 bases. J lost 4 bases, V lost 7 bases, and 9 bases had no gene match. Germline lookup yields CDR1 ENHRY and CDR2 SYGVKD. The CDR3 covers 15 residues. The CDR3: CAITPSGRGTGELFF. CDR3 nucleotide sequence: TGTGCCATCACCCCTAGCGGAAGGGGCACCGGGGAGCTGTTTTTT.

This clone was recorded only once. The chain joins TRBV6-5 to TRBJ1-1, with TRBD1 as a possible D gene (6 bases). Germline CDR1 MNHEY, CDR2 SVGAGI. This CDR3 spans 14 amino acids. V was pared by 5 bases and J by 8 bases, with 18 bases between. CDR3 nucleotides: TGTGCCAGCAGTCCGGAGGGAACAGGGACGGAAGCTTTCTTT. Translated, it gives CASSPEGTGTEAFF.

The chain recombines TRBV6-5 with TRBJ1-3; no clear D. The germline V gene encodes CDR1 MNHEY and CDR2 SVGAGI. V was cut by 2 bases and J by 2 bases, with 13 bases left in between. This CDR3 has 16 residues. The CDR3 DNA is TGTGCCAGCAGTTACAAGCCCTTCTCCACTGGAAACACCATATATTTT. Its protein product is CASSYKPFSTGNTIYF.

This clone is a singleton in its sample. This rearrangement joins TRBV5-1 to TRBJ1-3; maybe TRBD1 (6 bases). This CDR3 spans 17 amino acids. Germline V gene lookup returns CDR1 SGHRS and CDR2 YFSETQ. Trimming left V 1 base short and J 2 bases short, with 16 bases between. The CDR3 reads CASSLRMQGLAGNTIYF. The CDR3 DNA reads TGCGCCAGCAGCTTGAGAATGCAGGGGTTGGCTGGAAACACCATATATTTT.